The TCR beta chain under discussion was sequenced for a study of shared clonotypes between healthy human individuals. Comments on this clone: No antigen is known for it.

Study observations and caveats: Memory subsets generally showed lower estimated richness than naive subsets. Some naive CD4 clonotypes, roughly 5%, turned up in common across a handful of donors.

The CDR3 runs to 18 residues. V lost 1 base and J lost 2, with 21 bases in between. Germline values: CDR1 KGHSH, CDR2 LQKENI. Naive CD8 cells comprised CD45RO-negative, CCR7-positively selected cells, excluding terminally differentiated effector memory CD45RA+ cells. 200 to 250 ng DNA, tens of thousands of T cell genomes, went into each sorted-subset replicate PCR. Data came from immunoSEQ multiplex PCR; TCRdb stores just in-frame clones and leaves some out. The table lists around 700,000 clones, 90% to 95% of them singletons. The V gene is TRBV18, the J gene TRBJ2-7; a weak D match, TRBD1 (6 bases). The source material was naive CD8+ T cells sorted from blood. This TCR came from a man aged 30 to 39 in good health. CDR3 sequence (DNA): TGTGCCAGCTCACCACAGGGACAAGGCCCAACGCCAACCTACGAGCAGTACTTC. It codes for CASSPQGQGPTPTYEQYF.